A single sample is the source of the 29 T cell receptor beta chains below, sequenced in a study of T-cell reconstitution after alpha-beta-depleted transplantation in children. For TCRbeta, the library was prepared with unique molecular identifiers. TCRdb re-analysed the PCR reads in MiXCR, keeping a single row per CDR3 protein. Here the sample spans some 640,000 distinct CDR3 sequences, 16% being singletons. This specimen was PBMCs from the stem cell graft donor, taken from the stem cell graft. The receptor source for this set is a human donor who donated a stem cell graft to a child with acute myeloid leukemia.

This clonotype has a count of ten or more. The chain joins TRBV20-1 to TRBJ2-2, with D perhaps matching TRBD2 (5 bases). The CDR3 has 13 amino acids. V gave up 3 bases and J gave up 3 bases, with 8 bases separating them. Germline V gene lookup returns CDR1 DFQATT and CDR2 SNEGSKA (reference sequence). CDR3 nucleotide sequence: TGCAGTGCTAGGGTGGAGGACACCGGGGAGCTGTTTTTT. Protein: CSARVEDTGELFF.

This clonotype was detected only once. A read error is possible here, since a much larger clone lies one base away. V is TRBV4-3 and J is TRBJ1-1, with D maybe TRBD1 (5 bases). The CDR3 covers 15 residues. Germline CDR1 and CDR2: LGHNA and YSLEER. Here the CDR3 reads CASSRLGDRNTKAFF. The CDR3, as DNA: TGCGCCAGCAGCCGGCTAGGGGACCGGAACACTAAAGCTTTCTTT.

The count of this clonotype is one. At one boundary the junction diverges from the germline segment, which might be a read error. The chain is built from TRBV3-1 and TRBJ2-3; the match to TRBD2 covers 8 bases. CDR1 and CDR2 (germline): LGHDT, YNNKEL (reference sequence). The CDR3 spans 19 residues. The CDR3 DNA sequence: TGTGCCTGCAGTTCCGGGACTAGGGATTTTGGGTCGAGCACAGATACGCAGTATTTT. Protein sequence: CACSSGTRDFGSSTDTQYF.

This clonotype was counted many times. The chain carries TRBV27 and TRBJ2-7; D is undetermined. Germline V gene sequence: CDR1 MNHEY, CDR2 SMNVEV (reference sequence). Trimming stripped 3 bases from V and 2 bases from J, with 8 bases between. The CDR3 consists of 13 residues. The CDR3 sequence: CASSFGPAYEQYF. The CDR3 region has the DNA TGTGCCAGCAGTTTCGGGCCTGCCTACGAGCAGTACTTC.

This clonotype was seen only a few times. The CDR3: CASSSNRVPNEKLFF. The CDR3 DNA follows: TGTGCCAGCAGCTCTAACCGGGTTCCTAATGAAAAACTGTTTTTT. The chain joins TRBV7-2 to TRBJ1-4; D is unclear. Deletions cut 4 bases from V and 3 bases from J, with 12 bases between. CDR3 size: 15 residues. Germline loops: CDR1 SGHTA, CDR2 FQGNSA.

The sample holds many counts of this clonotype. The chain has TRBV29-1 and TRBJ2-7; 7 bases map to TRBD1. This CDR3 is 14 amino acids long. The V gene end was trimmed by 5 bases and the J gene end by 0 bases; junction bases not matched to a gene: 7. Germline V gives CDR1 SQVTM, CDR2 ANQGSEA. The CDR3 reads CSVLRQGPSYEQYF. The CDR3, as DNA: TGCAGCGTTCTTCGACAGGGACCCTCCTACGAGCAGTACTTC.

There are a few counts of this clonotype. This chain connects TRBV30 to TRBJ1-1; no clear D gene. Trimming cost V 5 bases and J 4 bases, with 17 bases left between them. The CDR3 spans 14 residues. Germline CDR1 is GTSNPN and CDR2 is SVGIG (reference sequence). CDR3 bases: TGTGCCTGGTCCTTAGGAGGGTGGGGCACTGAAGCTTTCTTT. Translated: CAWSLGGWGTEAFF.

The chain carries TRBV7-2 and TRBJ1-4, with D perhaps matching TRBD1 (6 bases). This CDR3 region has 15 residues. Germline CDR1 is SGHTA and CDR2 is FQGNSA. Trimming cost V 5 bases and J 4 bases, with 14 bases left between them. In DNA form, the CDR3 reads TGTGCCAGCAGCCCATGGGGGCCGGTTAATGAAAAACTGTTTTTT. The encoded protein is CASSPWGPVNEKLFF.

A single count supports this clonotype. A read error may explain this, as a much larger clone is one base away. The CDR3 nucleotides read TGTGCCAGCAGTCCACAGGGGGGTGACTCCTACGAGCAGTACTTC. Protein: CASSPQGGDSYEQYF. The chain is built from TRBV6-1 and TRBJ2-7; 8 bases line up with TRBD1. Germline V lookup: CDR1 MNHNS, CDR2 SASEGT. The CDR3 contains 15 residues. V dropped 5 bases and J dropped 0; count of bases not matched to a gene: 6.

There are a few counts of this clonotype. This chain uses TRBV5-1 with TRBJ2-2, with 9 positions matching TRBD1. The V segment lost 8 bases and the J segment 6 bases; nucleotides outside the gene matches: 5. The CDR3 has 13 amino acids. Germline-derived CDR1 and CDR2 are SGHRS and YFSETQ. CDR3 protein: CASQTGGSGELFF. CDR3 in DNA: TGCGCCAGTCAAACAGGGGGCTCCGGGGAGCTGTTTTTT.

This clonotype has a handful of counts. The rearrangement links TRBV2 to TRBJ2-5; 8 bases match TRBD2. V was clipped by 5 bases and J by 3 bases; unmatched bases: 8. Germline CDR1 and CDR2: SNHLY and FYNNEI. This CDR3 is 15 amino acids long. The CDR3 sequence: CASSPLLAGKETQYF. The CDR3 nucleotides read TGTGCCAGCAGTCCCCTGTTAGCGGGAAAAGAGACCCAGTACTTC.

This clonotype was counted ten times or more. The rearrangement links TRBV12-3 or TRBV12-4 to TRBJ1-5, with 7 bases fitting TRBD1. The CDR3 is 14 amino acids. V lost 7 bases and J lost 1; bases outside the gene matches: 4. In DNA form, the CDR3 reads TGTGCCAGCACCTTGACAGGGAGCAATCAGCCCCAGCATTTT. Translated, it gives CASTLTGSNQPQHF.

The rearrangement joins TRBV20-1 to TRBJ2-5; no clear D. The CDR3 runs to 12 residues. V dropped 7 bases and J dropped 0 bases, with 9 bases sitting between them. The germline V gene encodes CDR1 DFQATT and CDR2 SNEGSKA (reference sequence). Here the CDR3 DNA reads TGCAGTGTAAGCAGCCACCAAGAGACCCAGTACTTC. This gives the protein CSVSSHQETQYF.

The CDR3 bases are TGTGCCAGCAGTCCCGGGACCGCTTATAATTCACCCCTCCACTTT. Its translation: CASSPGTAYNSPLHF. The V call is TRBV6-1, the J call TRBJ1-6; D may be TRBD1 (5 bases). CDR3 length: 15 amino acids. The germline gives CDR1 MNHNS, CDR2 SASEGT. V lost 5 bases, J lost 4 bases, and 12 bases lay in between.

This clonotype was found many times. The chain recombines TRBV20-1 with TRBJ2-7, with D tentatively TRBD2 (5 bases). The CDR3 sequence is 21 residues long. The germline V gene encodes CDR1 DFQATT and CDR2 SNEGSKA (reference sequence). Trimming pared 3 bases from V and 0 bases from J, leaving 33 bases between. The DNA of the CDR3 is TGCAGTGCTAGGGACTCTACCTATCTTCCTCTCCAGGAGACTCGCTCCTACGAGCAGTACTTC. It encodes CSARDSTYLPLQETRSYEQYF.

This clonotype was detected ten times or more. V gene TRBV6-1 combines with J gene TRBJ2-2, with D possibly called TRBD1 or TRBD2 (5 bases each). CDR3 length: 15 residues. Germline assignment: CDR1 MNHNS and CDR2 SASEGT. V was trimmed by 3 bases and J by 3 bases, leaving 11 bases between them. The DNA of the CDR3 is TGTGCCAGCAGTGACGAGGGACCTTACACCGGGGAGCTGTTTTTT. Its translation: CASSDEGPYTGELFF.

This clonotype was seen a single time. The CDR3 nucleotides read TGCGCCAGCAGCCTAAGGGCTCGGACAACCGCCTCCTACAATGAGCAGTTCTTC. Its protein product is CASSLRARTTASYNEQFF. The chain is built from TRBV4-3 and TRBJ2-1; weak D call: TRBD1 (5 bases). V gave up 4 bases and J gave up 0 bases, with 19 bases separating them. The CDR3 loop spans 18 amino acids. CDR1 and CDR2 from the germline V gene are LGHNA and YSLEER.

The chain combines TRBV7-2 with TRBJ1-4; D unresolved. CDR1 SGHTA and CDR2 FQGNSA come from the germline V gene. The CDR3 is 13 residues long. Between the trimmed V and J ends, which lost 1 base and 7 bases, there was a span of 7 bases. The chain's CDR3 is CASSLGPVEKLFF. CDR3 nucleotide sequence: TGTGCCAGCAGCTTAGGGCCCGTTGAAAAACTGTTTTTT.

Here the CDR3 reads CASSRDIGNQPQHF. CDR3 DNA sequence: TGCGCCAGCAGCCGGGACATTGGGAATCAGCCCCAGCATTTT. This chain joins TRBV4-1 and TRBJ1-5, with D possibly matching TRBD1 (6 bases). Germline V gene lookup returns CDR1 MGHRA and CDR2 YSYEKL. The CDR3 has 14 amino acids. With 4 bases removed from V and 4 bases from J, the gap between germline ends came to 11 bases.

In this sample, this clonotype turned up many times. In DNA, the CDR3 is TGCAGTGCTGTGGGAGGCGAGACCCAGTACTTC. Amino acid sequence: CSAVGGETQYF. This chain connects TRBV20-1 to TRBJ2-5; maybe TRBD2 (6 bases). This CDR3 has 11 residues. The germline V gene has CDR1 DFQATT and CDR2 SNEGSKA (reference sequence). The V and J ends lost 5 bases and 5 bases respectively, with 9 bases between them.

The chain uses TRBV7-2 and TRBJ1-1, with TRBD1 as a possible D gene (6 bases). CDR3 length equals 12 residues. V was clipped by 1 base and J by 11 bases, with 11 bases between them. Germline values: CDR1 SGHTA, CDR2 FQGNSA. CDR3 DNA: TGTGCCAGCAGCTTAGACTCAGGGGAGGCTTTCTTT. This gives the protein CASSLDSGEAFF.

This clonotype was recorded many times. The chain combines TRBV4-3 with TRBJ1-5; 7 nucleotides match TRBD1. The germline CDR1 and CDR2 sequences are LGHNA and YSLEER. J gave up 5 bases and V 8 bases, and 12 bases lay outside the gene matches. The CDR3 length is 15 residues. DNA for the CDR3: TGCGCCAGCTTGCGGACAGGCCGGGGGGATCAGCCCCAGCATTTT. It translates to CASLRTGRGDQPQHF.

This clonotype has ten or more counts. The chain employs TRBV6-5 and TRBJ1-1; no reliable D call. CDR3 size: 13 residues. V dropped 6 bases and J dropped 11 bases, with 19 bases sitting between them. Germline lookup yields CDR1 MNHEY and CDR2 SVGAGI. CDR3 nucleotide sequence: TGTGCCAGCAGCGGCTCGCCCAATAGTTGGGCTTTCTTT. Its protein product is CASSGSPNSWAFF.

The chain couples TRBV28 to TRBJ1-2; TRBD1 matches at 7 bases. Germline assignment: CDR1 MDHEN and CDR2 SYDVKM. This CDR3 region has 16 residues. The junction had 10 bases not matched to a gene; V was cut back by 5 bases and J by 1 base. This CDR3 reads CASSEPGQVYNYGYTF. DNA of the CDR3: TGTGCCAGCAGTGAGCCCGGACAGGTCTATAACTATGGCTACACCTTC.

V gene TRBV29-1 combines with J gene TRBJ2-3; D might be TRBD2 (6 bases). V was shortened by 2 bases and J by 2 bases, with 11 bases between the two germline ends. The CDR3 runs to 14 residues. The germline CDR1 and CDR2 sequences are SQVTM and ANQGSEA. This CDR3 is CSVEPAGNTDTQYF. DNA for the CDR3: TGCAGCGTTGAACCGGCGGGGAACACAGATACGCAGTATTTT.

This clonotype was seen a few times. CDR3 sequence: CASSLATGFRDIQYF. The CDR3, as DNA: TGTGCCAGCAGCTTAGCAACCGGGTTTAGAGACATTCAGTACTTC. V is TRBV7-2 and J is TRBJ2-4; D unclear. CDR1 is SGHTA and CDR2 is FQGNSA in the germline V gene. CDR3 length: 15 amino acids. V was pared by 0 bases and J by 8 bases, with 14 bases between. Full variable domain (remainder filled in from reference TRBV7-2 and TRBJ2-4): GAGVSQSPSNKVTEKGKDVELRCDPISGHTALYWYRQSLGQGLEFLIYFQGNSAPDKSGLPSDRFSAERTGGSVSTLTIQRTQQEDSAVYLCASSLATGFRDIQYFGAGTRLSVL.

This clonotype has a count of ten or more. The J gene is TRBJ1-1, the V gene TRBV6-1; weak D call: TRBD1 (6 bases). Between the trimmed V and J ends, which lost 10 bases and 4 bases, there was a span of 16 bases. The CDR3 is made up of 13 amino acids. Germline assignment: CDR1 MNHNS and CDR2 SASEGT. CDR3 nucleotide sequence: TGTGCCATCTCCAGGGACAAAACCACTGAAGCTTTCTTT. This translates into CAISRDKTTEAFF.

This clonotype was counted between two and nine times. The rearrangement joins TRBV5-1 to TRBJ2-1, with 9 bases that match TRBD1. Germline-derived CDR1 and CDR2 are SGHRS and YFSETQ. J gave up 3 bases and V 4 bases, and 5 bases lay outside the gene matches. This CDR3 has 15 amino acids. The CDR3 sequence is CASSLRTGVYNEQFF. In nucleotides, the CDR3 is TGCGCCAGCAGCCTCCGGACAGGGGTCTACAATGAGCAGTTCTTC.

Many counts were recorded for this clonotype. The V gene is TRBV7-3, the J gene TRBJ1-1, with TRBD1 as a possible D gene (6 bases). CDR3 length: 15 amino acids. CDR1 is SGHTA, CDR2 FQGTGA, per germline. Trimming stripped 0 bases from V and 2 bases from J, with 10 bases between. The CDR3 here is CASSLTQQGNTEAFF. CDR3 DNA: TGTGCCAGCAGCTTAACCCAACAGGGAAACACTGAAGCTTTCTTT.